The 5 T cell receptor beta chains reported below all come from one sample, sequenced in a study of blood T cells in healthy people across ages. A second PCR of 7 to 11 cycles used a sample-barcoded 5' primer and a J-beta primer mix. TCRdb ran MiXCR on the 5' RACE reads and lists one entry per CDR3 protein. The sample holds roughly 1,500,000 distinct CDR3 sequences, roughly 30% seen once. Input material: blood. These receptors were obtained from a woman aged 25 to 39 in good health.

The CDR3 DNA follows: TGCGCCAGCATCGGACGGAACACTGAAGCTTTCTTT. Protein sequence: CASIGRNTEAFF. V gene TRBV4-1 combines with J gene TRBJ1-1; D gene unclear. Germline assignment: CDR1 MGHRA and CDR2 YSYEKL. There are 12 residues in the CDR3. V dropped 7 bases and J dropped 1 base, with 7 bases sitting between them.

This clonotype occurred a few times. This chain uses TRBV12-3 or TRBV12-4 with TRBJ1-2; D is unclear. This CDR3 has 12 amino acids. V gave up 5 bases and J gave up 5 bases, with 9 bases separating them. The CDR3: CASSIQSYGYTF. DNA of the CDR3: TGTGCCAGCAGTATCCAGAGTTATGGCTACACCTTC.

This clonotype was counted at least ten times. The genes are TRBV18 and TRBJ2-7; the match to TRBD2 covers 8 bases. The CDR3 length is 14 residues. V shed 2 bases, J shed 4 bases, and the junction held 4 bases outside the gene matches. CDR1 is KGHSH and CDR2 is LQKENI in the germline V gene. In DNA, the CDR3 is TGTGCCAGCTCACCAGGGGTAGCGGGATACGAGCAGTACTTC. Its protein product is CASSPGVAGYEQYF. Complete variable domain (other parts from reference TRBV18 and TRBJ2-7): NAGVMQNPRHLVRRRGQEARLRCSPMKGHSHVYWYRQLPEEGLKFMVYLQKENIIDESGMPKERFSAEFPKEGPSILRIQQVVRGDSAAYFCASSPGVAGYEQYFGPGTRLTVT.

This chain joins TRBV9 and TRBJ2-2; unclear D gene. Germline values: CDR1 SGDLS, CDR2 YYNGEE. The CDR3 extends over 15 amino acids. V shed 1 base and J shed 5 bases, with 12 bases lying between them. The CDR3 DNA sequence: TGTGCCAGCAGCGTATCCACCACCGAGACCGGGGAGCTGTTTTTT. Protein product: CASSVSTTETGELFF. The whole variable domain, filled in from reference TRBV9 and TRBJ2-2, reads DSGVTQTPKHLITATGQRVTLRCSPRSGDLSVYWYQQSLDQGLQFLIQYYNGEERAKGNILERFSAQQFPDLHSELNLSSLELGDSALYFCASSVSTTETGELFFGEGSRLTVL.

This clonotype was detected only once. This sequence may be a read error, since a much larger clone differs from it by one base. The chain employs TRBV6-1 and TRBJ2-7, with TRBD1 matching over 11 bases. Germline assignment: CDR1 MNHNS and CDR2 SASEGT. The CDR3 runs 13 residues. As DNA, the CDR3 is TGTGGCAGCAGGGACAGGGGGGCCTACGAGCAGTACTTC. This encodes CGSRDRGAYEQYF.